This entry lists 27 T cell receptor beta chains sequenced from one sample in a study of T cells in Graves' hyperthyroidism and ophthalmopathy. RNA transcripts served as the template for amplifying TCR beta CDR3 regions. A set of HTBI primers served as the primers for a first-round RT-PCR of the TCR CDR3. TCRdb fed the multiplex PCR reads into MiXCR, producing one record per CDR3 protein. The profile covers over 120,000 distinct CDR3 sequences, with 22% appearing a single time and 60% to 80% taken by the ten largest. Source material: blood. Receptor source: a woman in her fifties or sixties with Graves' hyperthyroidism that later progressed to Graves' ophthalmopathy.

The CDR3 DNA sequence: TGTGCCAGCAGCCAGGAACTAGCGGGAGGACGGAATACGCAGTATTTT. This codes for CASSQELAGGRNTQYF. This chain connects TRBV4-2 to TRBJ2-3; TRBD2 agrees at 12 bases. V was pared by 3 bases and J by 7 bases, with 8 bases of the junction left unmatched. CDR3 length: 16 amino acids. The V gene's germline CDR1 is LGHNA and CDR2 YNFKEQ.

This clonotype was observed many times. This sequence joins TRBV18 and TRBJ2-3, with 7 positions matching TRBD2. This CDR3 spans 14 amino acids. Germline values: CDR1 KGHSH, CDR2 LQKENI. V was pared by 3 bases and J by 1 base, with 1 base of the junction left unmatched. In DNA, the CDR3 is TGTGCCAGCTCACCGGGAGGGGGCACAGATACGCAGTATTTT. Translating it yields CASSPGGGTDTQYF.

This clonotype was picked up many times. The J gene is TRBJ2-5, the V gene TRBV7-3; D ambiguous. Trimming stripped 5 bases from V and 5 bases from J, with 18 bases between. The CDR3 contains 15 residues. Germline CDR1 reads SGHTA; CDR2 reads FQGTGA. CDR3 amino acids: CASSPRFGPWETQYF. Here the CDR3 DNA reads TGTGCCAGCAGCCCCCGATTCGGCCCTTGGGAGACCCAGTACTTC.

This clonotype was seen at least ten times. CDR3 in DNA: TGTGCCAGCATCTTGGGGACAGGGGGCGCCGCTGAAGCTTTCTTT. Its protein is CASILGTGGAAEAFF. This rearrangement joins TRBV28 to TRBJ1-1; 12 bases map to TRBD1. This CDR3 has 15 residues. Germline V gene sequence: CDR1 MDHEN, CDR2 SYDVKM. Trimming cost V 7 bases and J 6 bases; bases outside gene matches: 9. Variable domain in full (rest from reference TRBV28 and TRBJ1-1): DVKVTQSSRYLVKRTGEKVFLECVQDMDHENMFWYRQDPGLGLRLIYFSYDVKMKEKGDIPEGYSVSREKKERFSLILESASTNQTSMYLCASILGTGGAAEAFFGQGTRLTVV.

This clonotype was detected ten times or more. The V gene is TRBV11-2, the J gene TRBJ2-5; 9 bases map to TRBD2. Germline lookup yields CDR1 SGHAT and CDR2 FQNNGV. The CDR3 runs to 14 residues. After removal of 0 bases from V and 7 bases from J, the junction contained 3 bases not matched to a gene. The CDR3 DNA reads TGTGCCAGCAGCTTAGATCAACTAGCGGGGACCCAGTACTTC. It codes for CASSLDQLAGTQYF.

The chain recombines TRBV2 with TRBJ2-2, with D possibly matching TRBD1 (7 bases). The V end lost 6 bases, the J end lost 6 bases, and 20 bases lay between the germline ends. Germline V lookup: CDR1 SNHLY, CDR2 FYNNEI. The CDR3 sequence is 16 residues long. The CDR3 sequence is CASRGGQTRGPGELFF. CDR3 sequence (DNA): TGTGCCAGCAGGGGGGGACAGACCCGGGGCCCCGGGGAGCTGTTTTTT.

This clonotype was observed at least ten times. CDR3 DNA sequence: TGTGCCAGCAGCCAACGGGCTAGCGTTGGTGAGCAGTTCTTC. Encoded protein: CASSQRASVGEQFF. This chain connects TRBV3-1 to TRBJ2-1, with D possibly matching TRBD2 (6 bases). Germline V gives CDR1 LGHDT, CDR2 YNNKEL (reference sequence). V lost 2 bases and J lost 9, with 14 bases in between. The CDR3 runs 14 residues.

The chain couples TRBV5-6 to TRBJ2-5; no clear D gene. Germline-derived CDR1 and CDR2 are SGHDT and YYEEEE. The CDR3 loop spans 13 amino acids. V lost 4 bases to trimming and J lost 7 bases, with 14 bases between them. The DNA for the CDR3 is TGTGCCAGCAGCCAGCCCAGGACGGGGACCCAGTACTTC. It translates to CASSQPRTGTQYF.

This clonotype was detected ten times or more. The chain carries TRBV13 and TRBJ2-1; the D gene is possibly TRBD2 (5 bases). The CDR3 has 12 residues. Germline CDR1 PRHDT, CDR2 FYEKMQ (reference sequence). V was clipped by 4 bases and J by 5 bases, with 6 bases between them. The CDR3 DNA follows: TGTGCCAGCAGCTACGGGAACAATGAGCAGTTCTTC. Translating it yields CASSYGNNEQFF.

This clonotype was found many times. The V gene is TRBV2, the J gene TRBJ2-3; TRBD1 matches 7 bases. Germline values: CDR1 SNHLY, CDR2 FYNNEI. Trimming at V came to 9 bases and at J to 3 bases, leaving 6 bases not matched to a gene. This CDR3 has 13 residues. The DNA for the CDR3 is TGTGCCAGTGCGACAGGGCGGACAGATACGCAGTATTTT. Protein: CASATGRTDTQYF.

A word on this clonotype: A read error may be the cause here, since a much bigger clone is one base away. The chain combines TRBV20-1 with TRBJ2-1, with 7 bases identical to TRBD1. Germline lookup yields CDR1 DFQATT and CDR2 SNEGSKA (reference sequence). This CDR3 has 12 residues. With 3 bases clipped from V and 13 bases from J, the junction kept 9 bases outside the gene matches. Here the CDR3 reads CSASPQGETQFF. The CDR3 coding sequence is TGCAGTGCTAGTCCCCAGGGGGAGACCCAGTTCTTC.

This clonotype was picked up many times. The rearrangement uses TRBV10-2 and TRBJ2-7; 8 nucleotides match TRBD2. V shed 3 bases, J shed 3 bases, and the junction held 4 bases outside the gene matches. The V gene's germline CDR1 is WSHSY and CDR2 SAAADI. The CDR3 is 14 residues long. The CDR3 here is CASSDSGSDYEQYF. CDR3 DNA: TGCGCCAGCAGTGACAGCGGGAGCGACTACGAGCAGTACTTC.

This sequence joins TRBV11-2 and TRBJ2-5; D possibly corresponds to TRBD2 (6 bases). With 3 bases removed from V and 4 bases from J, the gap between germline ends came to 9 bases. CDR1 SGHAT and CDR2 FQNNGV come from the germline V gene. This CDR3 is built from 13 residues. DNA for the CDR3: TGTGCCAGCAGCTTTGGAGGGGTAGAGACCCAGTACTTC. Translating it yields CASSFGGVETQYF.

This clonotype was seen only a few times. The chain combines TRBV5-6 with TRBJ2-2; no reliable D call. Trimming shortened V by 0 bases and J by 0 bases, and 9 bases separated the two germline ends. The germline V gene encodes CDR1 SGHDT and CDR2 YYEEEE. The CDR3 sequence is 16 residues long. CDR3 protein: CASSLVQISNTGELFF. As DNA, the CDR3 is TGTGCCAGCAGCTTGGTACAGATTTCGAACACCGGGGAGCTGTTTTTT.

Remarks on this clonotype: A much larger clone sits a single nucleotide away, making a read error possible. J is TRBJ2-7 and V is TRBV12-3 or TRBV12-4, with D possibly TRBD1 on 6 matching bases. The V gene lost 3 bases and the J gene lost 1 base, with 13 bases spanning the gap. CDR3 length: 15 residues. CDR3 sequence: CASSFIAGESYEQYF. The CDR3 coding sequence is TGTGCCAGCAGTTTCATTGCAGGGGAATCCTACGAGCAGTACTTC.

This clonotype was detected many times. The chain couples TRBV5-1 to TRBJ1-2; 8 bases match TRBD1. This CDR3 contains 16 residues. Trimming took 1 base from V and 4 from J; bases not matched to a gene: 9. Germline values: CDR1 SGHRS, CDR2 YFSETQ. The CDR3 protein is CASSLSTGDSLYGYTF. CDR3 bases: TGCGCCAGCAGCTTGTCGACAGGGGACTCACTCTATGGCTACACCTTC.

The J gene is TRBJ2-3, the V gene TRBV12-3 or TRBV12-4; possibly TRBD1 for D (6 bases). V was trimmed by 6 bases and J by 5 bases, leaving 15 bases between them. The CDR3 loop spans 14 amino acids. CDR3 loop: CASSPPGTLDTQYF. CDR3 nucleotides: TGTGCCAGCAGCCCTCCAGGGACATTAGATACGCAGTATTTT.

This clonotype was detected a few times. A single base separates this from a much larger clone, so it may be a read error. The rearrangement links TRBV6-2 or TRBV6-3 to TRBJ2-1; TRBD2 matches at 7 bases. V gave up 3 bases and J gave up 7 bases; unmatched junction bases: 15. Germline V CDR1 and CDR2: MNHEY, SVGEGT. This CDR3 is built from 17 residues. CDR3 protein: CASSYFESSGPRNEQFF. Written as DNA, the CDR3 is TGTGCCAGCAGTTATTTCGAGTCTAGCGGACCGCGGAATGAGCAGTTCTTC.

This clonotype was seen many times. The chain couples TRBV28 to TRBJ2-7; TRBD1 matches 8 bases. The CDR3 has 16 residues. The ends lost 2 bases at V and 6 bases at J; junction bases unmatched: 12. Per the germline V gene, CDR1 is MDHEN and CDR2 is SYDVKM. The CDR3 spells CASSLIPPRTGSEQYF. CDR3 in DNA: TGTGCCAGCAGTTTAATCCCACCCCGGACAGGGAGCGAGCAGTACTTC.

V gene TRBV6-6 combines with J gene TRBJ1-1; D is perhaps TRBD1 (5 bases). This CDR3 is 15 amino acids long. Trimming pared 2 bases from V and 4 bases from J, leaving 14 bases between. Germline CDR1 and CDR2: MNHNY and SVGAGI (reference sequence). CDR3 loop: CASSYTEGSGTEAFF. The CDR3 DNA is TGTGCCAGCAGTTACACAGAGGGGTCGGGCACTGAAGCTTTCTTT.

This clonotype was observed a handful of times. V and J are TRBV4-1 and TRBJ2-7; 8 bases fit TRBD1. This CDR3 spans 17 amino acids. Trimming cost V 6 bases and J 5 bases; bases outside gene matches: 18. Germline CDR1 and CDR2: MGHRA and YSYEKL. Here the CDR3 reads CASSLRTQGTGVNEQYF. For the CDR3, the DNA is TGCGCCAGCAGTCTAAGAACCCAGGGGACAGGCGTCAACGAGCAGTACTTC.

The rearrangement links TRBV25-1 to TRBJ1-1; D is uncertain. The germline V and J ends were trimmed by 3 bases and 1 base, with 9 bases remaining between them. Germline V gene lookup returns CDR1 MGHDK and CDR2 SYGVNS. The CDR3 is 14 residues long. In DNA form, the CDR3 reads TGTGCCAGCAGTGACGCCCACCAGAACACTGAAGCTTTCTTT. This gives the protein CASSDAHQNTEAFF.

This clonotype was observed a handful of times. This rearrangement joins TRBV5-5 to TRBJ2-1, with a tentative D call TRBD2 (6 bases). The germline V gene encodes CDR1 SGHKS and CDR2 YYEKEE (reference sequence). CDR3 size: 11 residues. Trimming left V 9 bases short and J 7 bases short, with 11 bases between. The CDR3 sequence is CATGRGNEQFF. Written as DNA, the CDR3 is TGTGCCACCGGCCGGGGGAATGAGCAGTTCTTC.

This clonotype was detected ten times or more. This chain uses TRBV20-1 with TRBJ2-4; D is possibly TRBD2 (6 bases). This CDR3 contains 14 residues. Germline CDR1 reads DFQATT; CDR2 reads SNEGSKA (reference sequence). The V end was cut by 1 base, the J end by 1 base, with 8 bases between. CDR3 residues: CSARGGKAKNIQYF. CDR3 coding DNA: TGCAGTGCTAGAGGCGGGAAGGCCAAAAACATTCAGTACTTC.

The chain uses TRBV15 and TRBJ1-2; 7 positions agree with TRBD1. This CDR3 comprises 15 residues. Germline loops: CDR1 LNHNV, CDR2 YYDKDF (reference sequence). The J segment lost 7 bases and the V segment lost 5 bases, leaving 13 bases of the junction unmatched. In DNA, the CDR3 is TGTGCCACCAGCTCCAGGGGAGGGGGCTTTCTTGGCTACACCTTC. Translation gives CATSSRGGGFLGYTF.

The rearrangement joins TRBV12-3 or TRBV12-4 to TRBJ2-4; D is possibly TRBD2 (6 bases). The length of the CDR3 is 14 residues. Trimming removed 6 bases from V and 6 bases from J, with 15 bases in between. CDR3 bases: TGTGCCAGCAGCACCCAGGGAGGTGGAAACATTCAGTACTTC. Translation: CASSTQGGGNIQYF.

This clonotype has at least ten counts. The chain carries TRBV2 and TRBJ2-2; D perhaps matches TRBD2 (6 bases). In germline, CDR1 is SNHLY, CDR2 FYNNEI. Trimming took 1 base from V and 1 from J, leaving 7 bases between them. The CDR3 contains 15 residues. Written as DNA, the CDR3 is TGTGCCAGCAGTGAAGAGGGACTGAACACCGGGGAGCTGTTTTTT. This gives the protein CASSEEGLNTGELFF.